The 2 T cell receptor beta chains given below trace back to one sample, sequenced in a study of human T cells and chemical hapten exposure (dated by TCRdb to the early 2020s). This specimen's time point label, per the study, means: patch test 1, 2 weeks after DPC sensitization. This specimen's treatment or condition label, per the study, means: therapeutic diphenylcyclopropenone sensitization with weekly scalp DPC. Libraries were prepared through RACE. These reads were obtained on a NextSeq 500. Through fastp at Q25 and MiXCR, TCRdb rebuilt clones from the public reads, retaining in-frame beta chains. When rows share a CDR3 protein, they turn into one entry using the most common DNA and genes. For this sample the table gives nearly 350,000 distinct CDR3 sequences, of which roughly 6.9% were detected only once. The leading ten clones occupy 7% to 10% of the sample. Sequences were derived from whole blood, sampled in connection with sensitization to the hapten diphenylcyclopropenone (DPC). The receptor source for this set is a woman aged 18-29 years with alopecia areata. Some clones in this sample may be carry-over from other donors' samples.

The V gene is TRBV5-4, the J gene TRBJ2-3, with D unclear. Germline V CDR1 and CDR2: SGHNT, YYREEE (reference sequence). V shed 4 bases and J shed 3 bases, with 12 bases lying between them. The CDR3 consists of 14 residues. CDR3 DNA: TGTGCCAGCAGCCCCGGACCTGAGACAGATACGCAGTATTTT. This translates into CASSPGPETDTQYF.

This clonotype has a count of ten or more. This sequence joins TRBV27 and TRBJ1-1; 7 nucleotides line up with TRBD1. V lost 9 bases, J lost 6 bases, and 4 bases stayed unmatched. Germline assignment: CDR1 MNHEY and CDR2 SMNVEV (reference sequence). The CDR3 extends over 11 amino acids. CDR3 residues: CASSRGAEAFF. CDR3 sequence (DNA): TGTGCCAGTTCCAGGGGGGCTGAAGCTTTCTTT.